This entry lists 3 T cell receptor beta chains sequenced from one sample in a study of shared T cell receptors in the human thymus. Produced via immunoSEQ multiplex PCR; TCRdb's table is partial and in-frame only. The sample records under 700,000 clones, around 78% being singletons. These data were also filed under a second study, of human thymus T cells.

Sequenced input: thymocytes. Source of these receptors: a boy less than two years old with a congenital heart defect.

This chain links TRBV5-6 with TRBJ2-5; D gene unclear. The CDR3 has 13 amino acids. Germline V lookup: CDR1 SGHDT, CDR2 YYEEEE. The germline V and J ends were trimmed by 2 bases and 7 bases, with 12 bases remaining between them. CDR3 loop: CASSFVPNRTQYF. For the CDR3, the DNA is TGTGCCAGCAGCTTTGTACCGAACAGGACCCAGTACTTC.

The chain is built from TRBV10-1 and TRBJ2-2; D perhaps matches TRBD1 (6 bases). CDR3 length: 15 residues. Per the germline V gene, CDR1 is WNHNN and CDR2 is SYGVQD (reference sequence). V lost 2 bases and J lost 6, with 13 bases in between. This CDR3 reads CASSERGLGPGELFF. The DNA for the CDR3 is TGCGCCAGCAGTGAGAGGGGGTTGGGGCCCGGGGAGCTGTTTTTT.

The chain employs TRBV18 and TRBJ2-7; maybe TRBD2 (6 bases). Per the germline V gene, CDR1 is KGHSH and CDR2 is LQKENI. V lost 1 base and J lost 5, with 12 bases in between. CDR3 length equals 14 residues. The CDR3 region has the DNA TGTGCCAGCTCACCACTGTTGCGGGAACACGAGCAGTACTTC. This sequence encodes CASSPLLREHEQYF.